A selection of T cell receptor beta chains follows, all from one sample in a study of cytomegalovirus exposure and HLA in healthy donors. Sequencing used immunoSEQ multiplex PCR; TCRdb keeps in-frame clones, though not all of them. The profile shows about 160,000 clones, 60% to 75% of them singletons. Sequenced sample: PBMCs. The source of these receptors is a woman aged 50 to 60 in good health and CMV-seropositive. The CDR3 runs from the conserved cysteine through the conserved F or W. A D gene is named only where the DNA matches it firmly. The size of a clone is reported for some rows only, either as once, few or many, or as a class for expanded clones.

d_call: .; cdr3_length: 17; clone_size: .; v_call: TRBV5-6; j_call: TRBJ2-1; cdr3_nt: TGTGCCAGCAGCTACATTACGCGGGGGCCGGACGGGGATGAGCAGTTCTTC; cdr3_aa: CASSYITRGPDGDEQFF
d_call: .; cdr3_length: 15; clone_size: many; v_call: TRBV7-9; j_call: TRBJ1-2; cdr3_nt: TGTGCCAGCAGCCTCGGACAGAACGAGAAAGATGGCTACACCTTC; cdr3_aa: CASSLGQNEKDGYTF
d_call: .; cdr3_length: 14; clone_size: .; v_call: TRBV15; j_call: TRBJ2-2; cdr3_nt: TGTGCCACCAGCACAGGGGTTGACACCGGGGAGCTGTTTTTT; cdr3_aa: CATSTGVDTGELFF
d_call: .; cdr3_length: 14; clone_size: .; v_call: TRBV5-1; j_call: TRBJ2-5; cdr3_nt: TGCGCCAGCAGCTTTGGGGGACTCCAAGAGACCCAGTACTTC; cdr3_aa: CASSFGGLQETQYF
d_call: .; cdr3_length: 12; clone_size: .; v_call: TRBV2; j_call: TRBJ2-7; cdr3_nt: TGTGCCAGCAGTGAACAGGGCTACGAGCAGTACTTC; cdr3_aa: CASSEQGYEQYF
d_call: .; cdr3_length: 15; clone_size: .; v_call: TRBV11-2; j_call: TRBJ2-4; cdr3_nt: TGTGCCAGCAGCTTAGATAGGCTAGCGAGGAACATTCAGTACTTC; cdr3_aa: CASSLDRLARNIQYF
d_call: TRBD1; cdr3_length: 17; clone_size: .; v_call: TRBV7-9; j_call: TRBJ1-2; cdr3_nt: TGTGCCAGCAGCGGTAATGATCCGGGACAGGGAGATCGAGGCTACACCTTC; cdr3_aa: CASSGNDPGQGDRGYTF
d_call: .; cdr3_length: 13; clone_size: once; v_call: TRBV6-1; j_call: TRBJ2-7; cdr3_nt: TGTGCCAGCAATTGGGTCGGGGTCTACGAGCAGTACTTC; cdr3_aa: CASNWVGVYEQYF
d_call: .; cdr3_length: 15; clone_size: .; v_call: TRBV18; j_call: TRBJ2-7; cdr3_nt: TGTGCCAGCTCACCGGGGGTACCAGGGGAGTACGAGCAGTACTTC; cdr3_aa: CASSPGVPGEYEQYF
d_call: .; cdr3_length: 14; clone_size: .; v_call: TRBV7-9; j_call: TRBJ2-5; cdr3_nt: TGTGCCAGCAGCTTCCGGACAGAGCAAGAGGCCCAGTACTTC; cdr3_aa: CASSFRTEQEAQYF
d_call: TRBD1; cdr3_length: 15; clone_size: .; v_call: TRBV7-9; j_call: TRBJ1-5; cdr3_nt: TGTGCCAGCAGCTCAACAGGGGGCGGGAATCAGCCCCAGCATTTT; cdr3_aa: CASSSTGGGNQPQHF
d_call: .; cdr3_length: 17; clone_size: .; v_call: TRBV5-4; j_call: TRBJ2-2; cdr3_nt: TGTGCCAGCAGCTTGGGAACGGGGATAGGCCAGACCGGGGAGCTGTTTTTT; cdr3_aa: CASSLGTGIGQTGELFF
d_call: .; cdr3_length: 14; clone_size: .; v_call: TRBV10-3; j_call: TRBJ2-1; cdr3_nt: TGTGCCATCAGTGAGTCTCCAGGCTACAATGAGCAGTTCTTC; cdr3_aa: CAISESPGYNEQFF
d_call: TRBD2; cdr3_length: 16; clone_size: .; v_call: TRBV5-6; j_call: TRBJ2-1; cdr3_nt: TGTGCCAGCAGCCCTACCCTAGCGGGCCTCTACAATGAGCAGTTCTTC; cdr3_aa: CASSPTLAGLYNEQFF
d_call: .; cdr3_length: 15; clone_size: few; v_call: TRBV5-5; j_call: TRBJ2-1; cdr3_nt: TGTGCCAGCAGCTTGGCCACCGGGATCTTCTATGAGCAGTTCTTC; cdr3_aa: CASSLATGIFYEQFF
d_call: .; cdr3_length: 15; clone_size: .; v_call: TRBV5-1; j_call: TRBJ1-1; cdr3_nt: TGCGCCAGCAGCCCGCAGGGATTCAAGGGCGCTGAAGCTTTCTTT; cdr3_aa: CASSPQGFKGAEAFF
d_call: .; cdr3_length: 16; clone_size: once; v_call: TRBV6-1; j_call: TRBJ1-3; cdr3_nt: TGTGCCAGCAGTGAAATGGCGGGAGTGAGTGGAAACACCATATATTTT; cdr3_aa: CASSEMAGVSGNTIYF
d_call: TRBD2; cdr3_length: 16; clone_size: .; v_call: TRBV4-2; j_call: TRBJ2-5; cdr3_nt: TGTGCCAGCAGCCAACCTCAGCGGGACGCAAAAGAGACCCAGTACTTC; cdr3_aa: CASSQPQRDAKETQYF
d_call: .; cdr3_length: 11; clone_size: .; v_call: TRBV30; j_call: TRBJ2-2; cdr3_nt: TGTGCCTGTACCCCGGGACATCGACTGTTTTTT; cdr3_aa: CACTPGHRLFF
d_call: TRBD2; cdr3_length: 11; clone_size: once; v_call: TRBV29-1; j_call: TRBJ2-1; cdr3_nt: TGCAGCGTTGAGCCGGGACTAGCGGTCTTCTTC; cdr3_aa: CSVEPGLAVFF
d_call: .; cdr3_length: 16; clone_size: .; v_call: TRBV5-1; j_call: TRBJ2-3; cdr3_nt: TGCGCCAGCAGCTTGACGGGGGATGCGGTCACAGATACGCAGTATTTT; cdr3_aa: CASSLTGDAVTDTQYF
d_call: .; cdr3_length: 14; clone_size: few; v_call: TRBV5-5; j_call: TRBJ2-7; cdr3_nt: TGTGCCAGCAGTCCCCGGGACACCTCCTACGAGCAGTACTTC; cdr3_aa: CASSPRDTSYEQYF
d_call: .; cdr3_length: 16; clone_size: .; v_call: TRBV6-1; j_call: TRBJ1-6; cdr3_nt: TGTGCCAGCAGTGTAGACAGGAGCTCCTATAATTCACCCCTCCACTTT; cdr3_aa: CASSVDRSSYNSPLHF
d_call: .; cdr3_length: 12; clone_size: .; v_call: TRBV27; j_call: TRBJ2-1; cdr3_nt: TGTGCCAGCAATTCCGGGGGAAATGAGCAGTTCTTC; cdr3_aa: CASNSGGNEQFF
d_call: TRBD1; cdr3_length: 14; clone_size: few; v_call: TRBV5-4; j_call: TRBJ1-2; cdr3_nt: TGTGCCAGCAGCGGACAGGGGGCCGACTATGGCTACACCTTC; cdr3_aa: CASSGQGADYGYTF
d_call: .; cdr3_length: 13; clone_size: few; v_call: TRBV5-1; j_call: TRBJ2-1; cdr3_nt: TGCGCCAGCAGCCAGGGCACTTTCAATGAGCAGTTCTTC; cdr3_aa: CASSQGTFNEQFF
d_call: .; cdr3_length: 13; clone_size: .; v_call: TRBV19; j_call: TRBJ1-3; cdr3_nt: TGTGCCAGTGCGGACAGACCCGGGGACACCATATATTTT; cdr3_aa: CASADRPGDTIYF
d_call: .; cdr3_length: 13; clone_size: .; v_call: TRBV7-9; j_call: TRBJ2-7; cdr3_nt: TGTGCCAGCAGCTTACTACTAAACTACGAGCAGTACTTC; cdr3_aa: CASSLLLNYEQYF
d_call: .; cdr3_length: 14; clone_size: few; v_call: TRBV5-1; j_call: TRBJ2-7; cdr3_nt: TGCGCCAGCAGCTTAGAGGGGGGGCAAGACGAGCAGTACTTC; cdr3_aa: CASSLEGGQDEQYF
d_call: .; cdr3_length: 14; clone_size: .; v_call: TRBV10-3; j_call: TRBJ1-5; cdr3_nt: TGTGCCATCAGCACCGCCGTAGACAATCAGCCCCAGCATTTT; cdr3_aa: CAISTAVDNQPQHF
d_call: .; cdr3_length: 13; clone_size: .; v_call: TRBV2; j_call: TRBJ1-1; cdr3_nt: TGTGCCAGCAGTGTACAGAAGAACACTGAAGCTTTCTTT; cdr3_aa: CASSVQKNTEAFF
d_call: .; cdr3_length: 13; clone_size: .; v_call: TRBV9; j_call: TRBJ1-2; cdr3_nt: TGTGCCAGCAGCGTAGGTGGGGCCTATGGCTACACCTTC; cdr3_aa: CASSVGGAYGYTF
d_call: TRBD1; cdr3_length: 18; clone_size: .; v_call: TRBV11-2; j_call: TRBJ2-6; cdr3_nt: TGTGCCAGCAGCTTTTCGAACAGGGGGATATCTGGGGCCAACGTCCTGACTTTC; cdr3_aa: CASSFSNRGISGANVLTF
d_call: TRBD1; cdr3_length: 13; clone_size: .; v_call: TRBV4-1; j_call: TRBJ1-3; cdr3_nt: TGCGCCAGCAGCCAATTGGACAGGGACACCATATATTTT; cdr3_aa: CASSQLDRDTIYF
d_call: .; cdr3_length: 15; clone_size: .; v_call: TRBV5-1; j_call: TRBJ2-1; cdr3_nt: TGCGCCAGCAGCTTGTCCGGACAGCTCTACAATGAGCAGTTCTTC; cdr3_aa: CASSLSGQLYNEQFF
d_call: TRBD2; cdr3_length: 15; clone_size: once; v_call: TRBV6-6; j_call: TRBJ2-5; cdr3_nt: TGTGCCAGCAGTTACTCTAGCGGGGGTGGGGAGACCCAGTACTTC; cdr3_aa: CASSYSSGGGETQYF
d_call: TRBD1; cdr3_length: 13; clone_size: .; v_call: TRBV6-5; j_call: TRBJ1-4; cdr3_nt: TGTGCCGTAGGGACAGGGAATAATGAAAAACTGTTTTTT; cdr3_aa: CAVGTGNNEKLFF
d_call: TRBD2; cdr3_length: 16; clone_size: few; v_call: TRBV5-1; j_call: TRBJ2-7; cdr3_nt: TGCGCCAGCAGCTTGGTCTCTAGCGGGGGACTCTACGAGCAGTACTTC; cdr3_aa: CASSLVSSGGLYEQYF
d_call: TRBD1; cdr3_length: 15; clone_size: few; v_call: TRBV4-1; j_call: TRBJ1-2; cdr3_nt: TGCGCCAGCAGCCTCGGCAGGGGGCAGGACTATGGCTACACCTTC; cdr3_aa: CASSLGRGQDYGYTF
d_call: TRBD2; cdr3_length: 17; clone_size: .; v_call: TRBV7-9; j_call: TRBJ2-5; cdr3_nt: TGTGCCAGCAGCTTAAGTAGCGGGGGAGTTGGGCAAGAGACCCAGTACTTC; cdr3_aa: CASSLSSGGVGQETQYF
d_call: .; cdr3_length: 14; clone_size: .; v_call: TRBV18; j_call: TRBJ2-1; cdr3_nt: TGTGCCAGCTCAATTGGGACACAATACAATGAGCAGTTCTTC; cdr3_aa: CASSIGTQYNEQFF
d_call: .; cdr3_length: 11; clone_size: .; v_call: TRBV29-1; j_call: TRBJ1-1; cdr3_nt: TGCAGCGTTTCCCGGACATATGAAGCTTTCTTT; cdr3_aa: CSVSRTYEAFF
d_call: TRBD1; cdr3_length: 16; clone_size: .; v_call: TRBV27; j_call: TRBJ2-2; cdr3_nt: TGTGCCAGCTATCCGGGACAGGGTCTTGGCACCGGGGAGCTGTTTTTT; cdr3_aa: CASYPGQGLGTGELFF
d_call: TRBD1; cdr3_length: 12; clone_size: .; v_call: TRBV10-2; j_call: TRBJ1-2; cdr3_nt: TGCGCCAGCAAGACAGGGACCTATGGCTACACCTTC; cdr3_aa: CASKTGTYGYTF
d_call: TRBD1; cdr3_length: 15; clone_size: .; v_call: TRBV2; j_call: TRBJ1-4; cdr3_nt: TGTGCCAGCAGCGAGGGACAGGGGGGTAGGGAAAAACTGTTTTTT; cdr3_aa: CASSEGQGGREKLFF
d_call: .; cdr3_length: 14; clone_size: .; v_call: TRBV6-5; j_call: TRBJ1-2; cdr3_nt: TGTGCCAGCAGCTTTCAGGGTGGTCGCTATGGCTACACCTTC; cdr3_aa: CASSFQGGRYGYTF
d_call: TRBD1; cdr3_length: 14; clone_size: .; v_call: TRBV7-7; j_call: TRBJ2-7; cdr3_nt: TGTGCCAGCAGCCTCGGGACAGGGACCTACGAGCAGTACTTC; cdr3_aa: CASSLGTGTYEQYF